A selection of T cell receptor beta chains follows, all from one sample in a study of vaccination and CD4 T cells after COVID-19. The antigens these receptors bind are not known. TCRdb reanalysed the PCR reads using MiXCR and keeps one entry per CDR3 protein. The sample holds some 7,800 distinct CDR3 sequences; more than 45% are singletons and the top ten take about 32%. Sequencing was done on a sample of CD4+ T cells from blood, cultured in vitro. Source of these receptors: a human donor who had recovered from COVID-19. Each CDR3 is given with its conserved first and last residue. The D gene is left open where the match is weak. Some rows mark clone size as missing; the rest say once, few, many or name a class of expanded clone.

v_gene	abundance	j_gene	d_gene	CDR3aa
TRBV9	NA	TRBJ1-1	TRBD1	CASSFAPGQLTMNTEAFF
TRBV11-2	once	TRBJ2-3	TRBD1	CASSPSRVWRQGADTQYF
TRBV5-6	NA	TRBJ1-2	NA	CASSLRAPNYGYTF
TRBV20-1	NA	TRBJ1-4	TRBD1	CSAMSTRGQAEKLFF
TRBV10-3	NA	TRBJ1-3	NA	CAIRDSSGNTIYF
TRBV20-1	NA	TRBJ1-2	NA	CSARGSYYGYTF
TRBV18	NA	TRBJ1-1	TRBD1	CASSSDRGEAGAFF
TRBV7-2	NA	TRBJ1-1	TRBD1	CASSLVQGGVSTEAFF
TRBV6-1	NA	TRBJ2-7	TRBD1	CASRETGSSYEQYF
TRBV11-2	NA	TRBJ2-3	NA	CASSLLAVSTDTQYF
TRBV20-1	NA	TRBJ2-7	NA	CSALGGSHEQYF
TRBV19	NA	TRBJ1-1	NA	CASSTGPGEVTEAFF
TRBV7-3	NA	TRBJ2-5	NA	CASSLATQETQYF
TRBV5-1	NA	TRBJ1-1	NA	CASSFQQGETEAFF
TRBV7-9	NA	TRBJ1-6	NA	CASSLGGVGPPDPSPLHF
TRBV24-1	NA	TRBJ1-1	NA	CATSAGFSAFF
TRBV11-2	NA	TRBJ2-1	TRBD2	CASSLEGLAGVRNEQFF
TRBV7-9	NA	TRBJ1-2	NA	CASSPGVGYGYTF
TRBV27	NA	TRBJ1-2	TRBD1	CASSLLYRSRQGFNYGYTF
TRBV7-8	NA	TRBJ1-2	TRBD1	CASSLVDGTGGYTF
TRBV6-1	NA	TRBJ1-5	NA	CASSEAGVSNQPQHF
TRBV6-1	few	TRBJ1-2	NA	CASRTKTPGIYGYTF
TRBV11-3	NA	TRBJ2-3	NA	CASSHSGVDTQYF
TRBV4-2	NA	TRBJ2-3	TRBD2	CASSPREGFTDTQYF
TRBV6-1	NA	TRBJ1-2	NA	CASSDGGRYGYTF
TRBV11-2	NA	TRBJ2-5	TRBD1	CASSPTTGGETQYF
TRBV6-1	NA	TRBJ2-1	TRBD2	CASSEFLRTSGMTRVF
TRBV20-1	NA	TRBJ2-3	NA	CSVGSRPTQYF
TRBV20-1	NA	TRBJ2-3	NA	CSASKDSTYTDTQYF
TRBV20-1	NA	TRBJ1-4	TRBD1	CSATTGVGEKLFF
TRBV6-4	NA	TRBJ2-5	NA	CASPTETQYF
TRBV6-1	NA	TRBJ2-7	NA	CASRREVGTPSYEQYF
TRBV7-2	NA	TRBJ2-2	NA	CASSQLANTGELFF
TRBV5-1	NA	TRBJ2-3	TRBD1	CASSWGQGRTDTQYF
TRBV7-2	NA	TRBJ2-6	NA	CASSLAVSGANVLTF
TRBV18	NA	TRBJ1-2	NA	CASSPEGQGSRYTF
TRBV7-2	NA	TRBJ1-2	NA	CASSLSRDSTGYTF
TRBV6-1	NA	TRBJ1-2	NA	CAILGGGGDTNYGYTF
TRBV7-9	NA	TRBJ1-3	NA	CASSLMMGNTIYF
TRBV4-1	NA	TRBJ1-5	TRBD1	CASSRRPSDRANQPQHF